This is a list of T cell receptor beta chains from one sample in a study of lung T cells in sarcoidosis with Löfgren's syndrome. MiXCR was run by TCRdb on the reads, yielding one entry per CDR3 protein. This repertoire shows several thousand distinct CDR3 sequences, about 17% found once; its top ten account for approximately 7%. Material for sequencing was CD4+ T cells from bronchoalveolar lavage. These receptors all stem from a human donor with sarcoidosis (Löfgren's syndrome or another form), or a control subject (not recorded which). The CDR3 runs from the conserved cysteine through the conserved F or W. Each record gives: CDR3 protein, CDR3 DNA, D gene, V gene, clone size, J gene. A D gene is named only where the DNA matches it firmly. Size is stated for part of the rows, as once, few or many counts, or as a class when the clone is expanded.

CDR3: CASSLMYADTQYF; DNA: TGTGCCAGCAGTTTGATGTATGCAGATACGCAGTATTTT; D: -; V: TRBV12-3/TRBV12-4; size: medium-sized; J: TRBJ2-3
CDR3: CASGLEIASGANALTF; DNA: TGCGCCAGCGGCTTGGAGATTGCATCTGGGGCCAACGCCCTGACTTTC; D: -; V: TRBV5-1; size: -; J: TRBJ2-6
CDR3: CAGSYFPGQGEAFF; DNA: TGTGCCGGCAGTTACTTTCCGGGACAGGGTGAAGCTTTCTTT; D: TRBD1; V: TRBV6-2/TRBV6-3; size: -; J: TRBJ1-1
CDR3: CASSPGTSGTDTQYF; DNA: TGTGCCAGCAGCCCCGGGACTAGCGGAACAGATACGCAGTATTTT; D: TRBD2; V: TRBV11-2; size: medium-sized; J: TRBJ2-3
CDR3: CSVGQQLCTDTHYF; DNA: TGCAGCGTTGGGCAGCAACTCTGCACAGATACGCATTATTTT; D: -; V: TRBV29-1; size: -; J: TRBJ2-3
CDR3: CASSLTQTYNEQFF; DNA: TGTGCCAGCAGCTTGACTCAAACTTACAATGAGCAGTTCTTC; D: -; V: TRBV7-2; size: medium-sized; J: TRBJ2-1
CDR3: CASSPQRSSYNEQFF; DNA: TGTGCCAGCTCACCACAAAGGAGCTCCTACAATGAGCAGTTCTTC; D: -; V: TRBV18; size: medium-sized; J: TRBJ2-1
CDR3: CASSQGGSYGYTF; DNA: TGTGCCAGCAGCCAAGGTGGCAGCTATGGCTACACCTTC; D: -; V: TRBV14; size: many; J: TRBJ1-2
CDR3: CSVRTDGNTIYF; DNA: TGCAGCGTTCGGACAGACGGAAACACCATATATTTT; D: -; V: TRBV29-1; size: -; J: TRBJ1-3
CDR3: CASSPGGGRNNEQFF; DNA: TGTGCCAGCAGCCCAGGGGGCGGGAGAAACAATGAGCAGTTCTTC; D: -; V: TRBV5-6; size: many; J: TRBJ2-1
CDR3: CASSLTGGGNTEAFF; DNA: TGTGCCAGCAGTTTGACAGGGGGCGGGAACACTGAAGCTTTCTTT; D: TRBD1; V: TRBV12-3/TRBV12-4; size: -; J: TRBJ1-1
CDR3: CASSLVVRQVGNTEAFF; DNA: TGTGCCAGCAGCTTGGTTGTGCGTCAGGTAGGAAACACTGAAGCTTTCTTT; D: -; V: TRBV5-5; size: -; J: TRBJ1-1
CDR3: CASSIRRTRTPLPYNEQFF; DNA: TGTGCCAGTAGTATAAGAAGGACACGCACCCCGCTCCCCTACAATGAGCAGTTCTTC; D: -; V: TRBV19; size: medium-sized; J: TRBJ2-1
CDR3: CASSFRTGEKLFF; DNA: TGTGCTAGCAGCTTTCGGACAGGAGAAAAACTGTTTTTT; D: TRBD1; V: TRBV7-7; size: many; J: TRBJ1-4
CDR3: CSASARINSPLHF; DNA: TGCAGTGCTAGCGCGCGGATCAATTCACCCCTCCACTTT; D: -; V: TRBV20-1; size: medium-sized; J: TRBJ1-6
CDR3: CASSEAGRTEAFF; DNA: TGTGCCAGCAGTGAAGCGGGCCGGACTGAAGCTTTCTTT; D: -; V: TRBV2; size: large; J: TRBJ1-1
CDR3: CASSLEQGVETQYF; DNA: TGTGCCAGCAGCTTAGAACAGGGAGTCGAGACCCAGTACTTC; D: -; V: TRBV7-9; size: medium-sized; J: TRBJ2-5
CDR3: CSATSGSLKFF; DNA: TGCAGTGCGACTAGCGGGAGTTTGAAGTTCTTC; D: TRBD2; V: TRBV20-1; size: medium-sized; J: TRBJ2-1
CDR3: CASSPLGGEAFF; DNA: TGTGCCAGCTCACCACTTGGGGGGGAAGCTTTCTTT; D: -; V: TRBV18; size: few; J: TRBJ1-1
CDR3: CASSVSEGANTEAFF; DNA: TGTGCCAGCAGTGTTTCGGAGGGTGCGAACACTGAAGCTTTCTTT; D: -; V: TRBV2; size: -; J: TRBJ1-1
CDR3: CASSPFGGEGTEAFF; DNA: TGTGCCAGCTCACCATTCGGAGGGGAGGGCACTGAAGCTTTCTTT; D: -; V: TRBV18; size: large; J: TRBJ1-1
CDR3: CASSQDSGRTQYF; DNA: TGCGCCAGCAGCCAAGATTCCGGGCGGACCCAGTACTTC; D: -; V: TRBV4-1; size: many; J: TRBJ2-5
CDR3: CASSPRVASVRDTQYF; DNA: TGTGCCAGCAGCCCCCGAGTAGCCTCGGTACGAGATACGCAGTATTTT; D: -; V: TRBV9; size: many; J: TRBJ2-3
CDR3: CASSPTGTAKNYGYTF; DNA: TGTGCCAGCTCACCAACTGGGACAGCCAAAAACTATGGCTACACCTTC; D: TRBD1; V: TRBV18; size: many; J: TRBJ1-2
CDR3: CASRNTGINTEAFF; DNA: TGTGCCAGCAGAAACACAGGGATAAACACTGAAGCTTTCTTT; D: -; V: TRBV6-1; size: medium-sized; J: TRBJ1-1
CDR3: CAWSNGPGYGYTF; DNA: TGTGCCTGGAGTAACGGACCGGGCTATGGCTACACCTTC; D: -; V: TRBV30; size: few; J: TRBJ1-2
CDR3: CASSFLQGANNEQFF; DNA: TGTGCCAGCAGCTTCTTACAGGGGGCAAATAATGAGCAGTTCTTC; D: TRBD1; V: TRBV7-3; size: medium-sized; J: TRBJ2-1
CDR3: CASSQSGGTEAFF; DNA: TGTGCCAGCAGTCAGTCAGGGGGCACTGAAGCTTTCTTT; D: TRBD1; V: TRBV12-3/TRBV12-4; size: medium-sized; J: TRBJ1-1
CDR3: CASRSDKGMNTEAFF; DNA: TGTGCCAGCAGATCCGACAAGGGTATGAACACTGAAGCTTTCTTT; D: -; V: TRBV7-9; size: many; J: TRBJ1-1
CDR3: CASSIKTSTPGANVLTF; DNA: TGTGCCAGTAGTATAAAAACGTCGACACCCGGGGCCAACGTCCTGACTTTC; D: -; V: TRBV19; size: few; J: TRBJ2-6
CDR3: CASSQLRGTYEQYF; DNA: TGCGCCAGCAGCCAACTAAGGGGGACGTACGAGCAGTACTTC; D: -; V: TRBV4-3; size: medium-sized; J: TRBJ2-7
CDR3: CASSFGEAGTGELFF; DNA: TGTGCCAGCAGTTTCGGGGAGGCGGGTACCGGGGAGCTGTTTTTT; D: -; V: TRBV12-3/TRBV12-4; size: medium-sized; J: TRBJ2-2
CDR3: CASSLDRGGPLFF; DNA: TGTGCCAGCAGCTTGGATCGTGGGGGACCCCTATTCTTC; D: -; V: TRBV5-4; size: few; J: TRBJ2-1
CDR3: CSSSIRDDMSTEAFF; DNA: TGTTCCAGCAGCATACGGGACGACATGAGCACTGAAGCTTTCTTT; D: -; V: TRBV9; size: -; J: TRBJ1-1
CDR3: CAWRPRTGDLGQPQHF; DNA: TGTGCCTGGAGGCCAAGGACAGGGGATTTAGGTCAGCCCCAGCATTTT; D: TRBD1; V: TRBV30; size: few; J: TRBJ1-5
CDR3: CASSQDNQPQHF; DNA: TGTGCCAGCAGCCAGGATAATCAGCCCCAGCATTTT; D: -; V: TRBV6-1; size: medium-sized; J: TRBJ1-5
CDR3: CASSYEVEGTIGSPLHF; DNA: TGTGCCAGCAGTTACGAAGTGGAGGGAACCATTGGTTCACCCCTCCACTTT; D: -; V: TRBV6-2/TRBV6-3; size: -; J: TRBJ1-6
CDR3: CASSLRGGDYGYTF; DNA: TGCGCCAGCAGCTTGAGAGGGGGCGACTATGGCTACACCTTC; D: TRBD1; V: TRBV5-1; size: few; J: TRBJ1-2
CDR3: CASSSGTGGSGANVLTF; DNA: TGTGCCAGCAGCTCGGGGACAGGGGGATCTGGGGCCAACGTCCTGACTTTC; D: TRBD1; V: TRBV7-2; size: medium-sized; J: TRBJ2-6
CDR3: CASSAYTGELFF; DNA: TGTGCCAGCAGCGCATACACCGGGGAGCTGTTTTTT; D: -; V: TRBV2; size: medium-sized; J: TRBJ2-2
CDR3: CASSYSKTVDQPQHF; DNA: TGTGCCAGCAGTTACTCGAAGACAGTCGATCAGCCCCAGCATTTT; D: -; V: TRBV6-6; size: medium-sized; J: TRBJ1-5
CDR3: CASSEVAHTQYF; DNA: TGTGCCAGCAGTGAAGTGGCTCATACGCAGTATTTT; D: -; V: TRBV2; size: many; J: TRBJ2-3
CDR3: CASSVGSSRETQYF; DNA: TGTGCCAGCAGTGTCGGGTCTAGTCGAGAGACCCAGTACTTC; D: -; V: TRBV2; size: many; J: TRBJ2-5
CDR3: CAWSRSGQGNEQFF; DNA: TGTGCCTGGAGTAGATCGGGACAGGGGAATGAGCAGTTCTTC; D: TRBD1; V: TRBV30; size: large; J: TRBJ2-1
CDR3: CASSLEIASGANVLTF; DNA: TGCGCCAGCAGCTTGGAGATTGCATCTGGGGCCAACGTCCTGACTTTC; D: -; V: TRBV5-1; size: medium-sized; J: TRBJ2-6
CDR3: CASNDPDRAEQYF; DNA: TGTGCCAGCAACGACCCGGACAGGGCCGAGCAGTACTTC; D: TRBD1; V: TRBV6-2/TRBV6-3; size: many; J: TRBJ2-7
CDR3: CASIMRSDRWGNEQFF; DNA: TGCGCCAGCATCATGAGATCGGACAGGTGGGGCAATGAGCAGTTCTTC; D: TRBD1; V: TRBV10-2; size: many; J: TRBJ2-1
CDR3: CSARDLGGASNEKLFF; DNA: TGCAGTGCTAGAGACCTTGGGGGTGCGTCTAATGAAAAACTGTTTTTT; D: -; V: TRBV20-1; size: medium-sized; J: TRBJ1-4
CDR3: CASSMDRGPSGYTF; DNA: TGTGCCAGCAGCATGGACAGGGGGCCGAGTGGCTACACCTTC; D: TRBD1; V: TRBV7-9; size: once; J: TRBJ1-2
CDR3: CSVQDARTLSSYNEQFF; DNA: TGCAGCGTCCAAGACGCCCGGACACTATCTTCCTACAATGAGCAGTTCTTC; D: -; V: TRBV29-1; size: many; J: TRBJ2-1